This T cell receptor (beta chain) was sequenced during a study of cytomegalovirus exposure and HLA in healthy donors. Study as a whole: From HLA-typed donors, an early data release held tens of millions of unique TCRs. Findings and limits, study-wide: Across HLA loci, a later analysis found differing TCR association rates, with DRB1 most and HLA-C fewest. Altogether, about 160 TCR beta chains were recorded as cytomegalovirus-associated.

This cohort consisted of healthy bone marrow donors. The V and J ends lost 5 bases and 4 bases respectively, with 17 bases between them. The CDR3 contains 15 residues. CDR1 SGHRS and CDR2 YFSETQ come from the germline V gene. This clone has a handful of counts. Its antigen is unidentified. PCR employed 60 Vbeta and 13 Jbeta primers. Data came from immunoSEQ multiplex PCR; TCRdb stores just in-frame clones and leaves some out. This sample has roughly 150,000 clones, with just under 80% found just once. The specimen sequenced was PBMCs. V and J are TRBV5-1 and TRBJ2-3; D possibly corresponds to TRBD2 (7 bases). The origin of this receptor is a man younger than 45 in good health and CMV-seronegative. In DNA, the CDR3 is TGCGCCAGCAGTTCGAGGGGGGGAGGGTCAGATACGCAGTATTTT. As protein: CASSSRGGGSDTQYF.